Listed below are T cell receptor beta chains from one sample, sequenced in a study of Tregs in tolerant kidney transplant recipients. Produced via immunoSEQ multiplex PCR; TCRdb's table is partial and in-frame only. The repertoire holds about 73,000 clones, 95% to 98% seen once, with 0.55% to 0.6% in the top ten. The material was CD4+ T cells from blood, obtained before the transplant. The receptors shown here come from a human donor who received a combined kidney and bone marrow transplant. CDR3s include the opening cysteine and the closing phenylalanine or tryptophan. Each record gives: CDR3 protein, clone size, V gene, J gene. A row's size may be missing; if present it is once, few, many or a size class.

CASSLGLAGGETQYF,.,TRBV2,TRBJ2-5
CASSFLPGGRTEAFF,.,TRBV28,TRBJ1-1
CASSIPGTTYYNEQFF,.,TRBV19,TRBJ2-1
CASSVDPAGGLDTQYF,.,TRBV9,TRBJ2-3
CASSLTTSRYEQFF,.,TRBV7-8,TRBJ2-1
CASSLPGNPTKETQYF,.,TRBV5-6,TRBJ2-5
CASSLGQGGNQPQHF,.,TRBV5-1,TRBJ1-5
CASSILYGLETQYF,.,TRBV19,TRBJ2-5
CASSYLTGSYEQYF,.,TRBV5-1,TRBJ2-7
CASSLTEATSGAYNEQFF,.,TRBV4-1,TRBJ2-1
CASTVGQGGGKLFF,.,TRBV6-5,TRBJ1-4
CATQLKGLAGGRNEQFF,.,TRBV5-4,TRBJ2-1
CASSGHLNTEAFF,few,TRBV14,TRBJ1-1
CASSYSGANTGELFF,once,TRBV7-2,TRBJ2-2
CASNPGQYYEQYF,.,TRBV7-2,TRBJ2-7
CASSFQGAVEAFF,few,TRBV11-2,TRBJ1-1
CASSFTGQNSPLHF,.,TRBV7-3,TRBJ1-6
CASSSGLAEETQYF,.,TRBV9,TRBJ2-5
CAWTIPGAGKNIQYF,.,TRBV30,TRBJ2-4
CASSLITGSNQPQHF,.,TRBV27,TRBJ1-5
CASSTQDRGQPQHF,.,TRBV19,TRBJ1-5
CASSLVGGPTYEQYF,.,TRBV5-1,TRBJ2-7